This TCR beta chain was recorded in a study of T cell clones after liver transplantation. J lost 6 bases, V lost 1 base, and 5 bases had no gene match. The CDR3 consists of 14 residues. CDR1 is SGHAT, CDR2 FQNNGV, per germline. The data were produced by immunoSEQ multiplex PCR, yet TCRdb's version contains in-frame clones alone and is incomplete. Of approximately 55,000 clones in the sample, about two thirds were seen once. This clone was seen a single time. The sample here was CD4+ T cells from blood, taken before liver transplant. The J gene is TRBJ1-2, the V gene TRBV11-2; TRBD1 matches 7 bases. The receptor comes from a human donor who received a liver transplant. The CDR3 region is CASSLVQGLDGYTF. The CDR3 bases are TGTGCCAGCAGCTTAGTACAGGGGCTCGATGGCTACACCTTC. Complete variable domain (other parts from reference TRBV11-2 and TRBJ1-2): EAGVAQSPRYKIIEKRQSVAFWCNPISGHATLYWYQQILGQGPKLLIQFQNNGVVDDSQLPKDRFSAERLKGVDSTLKIQPAKLEDSAVYLCASSLVQGLDGYTFGSGTRLTVV.